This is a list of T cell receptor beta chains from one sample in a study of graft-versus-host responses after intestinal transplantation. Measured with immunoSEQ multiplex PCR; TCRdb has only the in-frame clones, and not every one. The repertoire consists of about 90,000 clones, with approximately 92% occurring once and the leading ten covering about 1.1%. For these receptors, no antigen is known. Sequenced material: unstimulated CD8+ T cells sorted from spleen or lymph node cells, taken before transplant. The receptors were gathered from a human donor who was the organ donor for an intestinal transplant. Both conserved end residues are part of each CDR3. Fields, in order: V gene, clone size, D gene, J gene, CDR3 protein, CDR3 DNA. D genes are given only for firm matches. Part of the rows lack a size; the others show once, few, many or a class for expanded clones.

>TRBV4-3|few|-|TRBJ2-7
CASSPLPGNPPEEQYF
TGCGCCAGCAGCCCCCTCCCGGGGAACCCTCCGGAGGAGCAGTACTTC
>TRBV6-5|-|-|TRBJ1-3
CASSYSPSGNTIYF
TGTGCCAGCAGTTATAGCCCCTCTGGAAACACCATATATTTT
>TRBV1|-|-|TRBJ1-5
CTSSGQGNLGNQPQHF
TGCACCAGCAGCGGACAGGGTAATCTTGGCAATCAGCCCCAGCATTTT
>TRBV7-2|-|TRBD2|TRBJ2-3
CASSLESGSGGTDTQYF
TGTGCCAGCAGCTTAGAGTCGGGTAGCGGGGGGACAGATACGCAGTATTTT
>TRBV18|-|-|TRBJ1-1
CASSPGSTEAFF
TGTGCCAGCTCACCTGGCAGTACTGAAGCTTTCTTT
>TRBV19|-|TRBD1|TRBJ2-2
CACTLTGTGELFF
TGTGCCTGCACCCTGACAGGGACCGGGGAGCTGTTTTTT
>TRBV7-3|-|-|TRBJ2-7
CASTPNTEQYF
TGTGCCAGCACACCGAACACCGAGCAGTACTTC
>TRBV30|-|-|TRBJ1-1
CAWGVGANTEASF
-
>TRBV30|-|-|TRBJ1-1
CASDRGSTEAFF
TGTGCTTCGGACCGGGGAAGCACTGAAGCTTTCTTT
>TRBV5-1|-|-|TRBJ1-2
CASSFWASTGGGYGYTF
TGCGCCAGCAGCTTTTGGGCCAGCACGGGGGGCGGGTATGGCTACACCTTC
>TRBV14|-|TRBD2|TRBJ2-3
CASSWGLARTTDTQYF
TGTGCCAGCAGTTGGGGACTAGCGAGGACCACAGATACGCAGTATTTT
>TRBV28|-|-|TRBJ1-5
CASSFRIGGDQPQHF
TGTGCCAGCAGTTTTCGCATAGGGGGGGATCAGCCCCAGCATTTT
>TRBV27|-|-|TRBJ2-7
CASSLLSRGSYEQYF
TGTGCCAGCAGTTTATTATCGCGGGGTAGTTACGAGCAGTACTTC
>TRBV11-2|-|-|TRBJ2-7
CASSPPGEQYF
TGTGCCAGCAGCCCCCCGGGAGAGCAGTACTTC
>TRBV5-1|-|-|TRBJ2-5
CASSFLGGLTYQETQYF
TGCGCCAGCAGCTTTCTGGGGGGACTGACGTACCAAGAGACCCAGTACTTC
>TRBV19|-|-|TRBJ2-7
CASSPTSLYEQYF
TGTGCCAGTAGTCCCACTAGTCTGTACGAGCAGTACTTC
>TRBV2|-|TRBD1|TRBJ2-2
CARQGVFAGELFF
TGTGCCAGACAGGGGGTCTTCGCCGGGGAGCTGTTTTTT
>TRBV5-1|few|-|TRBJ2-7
CASSLSAYEQYF
TGCGCCAGCAGCTTGTCAGCCTACGAGCAGTACTTC
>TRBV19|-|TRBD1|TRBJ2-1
CASSEGAHNEQFF
TGTGCCAGTAGCGAGGGGGCTCACAATGAGCAGTTCTTC
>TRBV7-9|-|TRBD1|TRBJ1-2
CASRPDRGHYGYTF
TGTGCCAGCAGGCCTGACAGGGGTCACTATGGCTACACCTTC
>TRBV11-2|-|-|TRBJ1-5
CASSLGGSNQPQHF
TGTGCCAGCAGCTTAGGAGGGAGCAATCAGCCCCAGCATTTT
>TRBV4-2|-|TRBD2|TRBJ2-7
CASSQGLAPTYEQYF
TGTGCCAGCAGCCAAGGACTAGCGCCTACCTACGAGCAGTACTTC
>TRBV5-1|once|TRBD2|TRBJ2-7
CASSPGLASSYEQYF
TGCGCCAGCAGCCCCGGACTAGCGAGCTCCTACGAGCAGTACTTC
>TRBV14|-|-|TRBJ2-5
CASSQDRREGETQYF
TGTGCCAGCAGCCAAGATCGTCGGGAAGGAGAGACCCAGTACTTC
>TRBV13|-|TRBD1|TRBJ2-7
CASSSSYRGPYEQYF
TGTGCCAGCAGCTCGTCATACAGGGGACCCTACGAGCAGTACTTC
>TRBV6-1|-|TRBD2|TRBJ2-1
CASSETSGSGEQFF
TGTGCCAGCAGTGAGACTAGCGGGAGCGGTGAGCAGTTCTTC
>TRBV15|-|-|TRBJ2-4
CATSGLKNIQYF
TGTGCCACCAGCGGGCTCAAAAACATTCAGTACTTC
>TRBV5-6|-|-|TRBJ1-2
CASTYSPGGLHPGYTF
TGTGCCAGCACCTACTCTCCGGGGGGCCTCCATCCGGGCTACACCTTC
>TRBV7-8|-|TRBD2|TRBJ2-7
CASSPRGGSYEQYF
TGTGCCAGCAGCCCACGGGGGGGATCCTACGAGCAGTACTTC
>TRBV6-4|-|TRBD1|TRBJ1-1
CASSVDRVVTEAFF
TGTGCCAGCAGTGTGGACAGGGTGGTGACTGAAGCTTTCTTT
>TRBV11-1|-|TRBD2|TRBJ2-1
CASKNPGTSGSNEQFF
TGTGCCAGCAAAAACCCCGGGACTAGCGGGAGTAATGAGCAGTTCTTC
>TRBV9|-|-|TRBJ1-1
CASGAGGTEAFF
TGTGCCAGCGGGGCGGGGGGCACTGAAGCTTTCTTT
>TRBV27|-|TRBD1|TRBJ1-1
CASSLNRGSSFGAEAFF
TGTGCCAGCAGCCTAAACAGGGGGAGCTCCTTTGGGGCTGAAGCTTTCTTT
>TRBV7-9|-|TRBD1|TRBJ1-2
CASSLSGQGDYGYTF
TGTGCCAGCAGCTTAAGCGGACAGGGGGACTATGGCTACACCTTC
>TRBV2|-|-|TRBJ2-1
CASRVGPNEQFF
TGTGCCAGCCGGGTGGGGCCAAATGAGCAGTTCTTC
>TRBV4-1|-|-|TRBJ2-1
CASSQEIWEGGLYNEQFF
TGCGCCAGCAGCCAAGAGATTTGGGAGGGGGGGCTATACAATGAGCAGTTCTTC
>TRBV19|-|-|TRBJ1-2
CASSIASVRDSANYGYTF
TGTGCCAGTAGTATTGCATCGGTCAGGGATTCAGCTAACTATGGCTACACCTTC
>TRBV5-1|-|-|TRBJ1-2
CASSRGPGCTF
TGCGCCAGCAGCCGGGGTCCTGGCTGCACCTTC
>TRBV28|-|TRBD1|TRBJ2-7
CASSYRGSGEQYF
TGTGCCAGCAGCTACAGGGGGTCCGGCGAGCAGTACTTC
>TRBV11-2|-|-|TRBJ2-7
CASSPPIGWTPREQYF
TGTGCCAGCAGCCCGCCCATAGGTTGGACTCCGCGGGAGCAGTACTTC
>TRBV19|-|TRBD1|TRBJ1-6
CASSDPDRGHNSPLHF
TGTGCCAGTAGTGACCCGGACAGGGGGCATAATTCACCCCTCCACTTT